This T cell receptor beta chain derives from a study of regulatory T cells in long-lasting Graves disease. In its sample, this clonotype was seen a few times. Stated time point: persistent/refractory GD, antithyroid drugs over 5 years with positive TRAb. Scientists built the TCR library using RNA that was extracted from PBMCs. Peripheral blood, 7.5 to 9 milliliters of it, was drawn into EDTA tubes. The CDR3 length is 14 residues. CDR1 is WSHSY, CDR2 SAAADI, per germline. V was trimmed by 7 bases and J by 2 bases, leaving 11 bases between them. Libraries of TCR beta came from iRepertoire HTBI primers plus Arm-PCR of CDR3 regions. Each CDR3 protein gets one entry after TCRdb re-called the multiplex PCR reads with MiXCR. This sample carries around 400,000 distinct CDR3 sequences, 23% of them seen once, and the ten largest clones take around 24%.

This TCR came from a female donor with Graves disease. V gene TRBV10-2 combines with J gene TRBJ2-2; no definite D call. Sample: peripheral blood mononuclear cells (PBMCs), taken when the disease was refractory, from a patient treated with antithyroid drugs. The CDR3 spells CASTRPDNTGELFF. The CDR3 coding sequence is TGCGCCAGCACGCGTCCAGACAACACCGGGGAGCTGTTTTTT.